This T cell receptor (beta chain) was profiled in a study of blood T cell repertoires in COVID-19. Original data processing: Nucleated cell counts were estimated from reference gene primer amplification. Only in-frame clones appear in the TCRdb table, and some are missing; sequencing was by immunoSEQ multiplex PCR. The D gene and trimming were derived from the DNA, and the V and J assignments and clone size from that table. The sample contains roughly 70,000 clones, around 91% of which appear only once. This clonotype was obtained from a human donor in a cohort sampled during active COVID-19. Sequenced sample: peripheral blood.

CDR3 residues: CASRERVSYNSPLHF. Here the CDR3 DNA reads TGTGCCAGCAGGGAGAGGGTCTCCTATAATTCACCCCTCCACTTT. The chain is built from TRBV2 and TRBJ1-6; D not resolved. The germline CDR1 and CDR2 sequences are SNHLY and FYNNEI. This CDR3 region has 15 residues. The V end was cut by 6 bases, the J end by 0 bases, with 9 bases between.